These 27 T cell receptor beta chains were sequenced from one sample in a study of T cells after yellow fever vaccination. TCRdb itself ran the 5' RACE reads through MiXCR, one entry per CDR3 protein. This table has 550,000 or so distinct CDR3 sequences, 15% to 20% appearing once. Source: PBMCs, taken 15 days after the yellow fever booster vaccination. The receptors stem from a man aged 25-45 years who received the YFV17D yellow fever vaccine.

This clonotype was detected many times. The CDR3 DNA sequence: TGTGCCAGCAGCTACTACTCTGGATACGAGCAGTACTTC. Its protein product is CASSYYSGYEQYF. The genes are TRBV7-2 and TRBJ2-7; D not resolved. The CDR3 covers 13 residues. V was cut by 4 bases and J by 4 bases, with 11 bases left in between. The germline gives CDR1 SGHTA, CDR2 FQGNSA.

V usage is TRBV11-2 and J usage is TRBJ2-2, with D tentatively TRBD2 (6 bases). Germline V CDR1 and CDR2: SGHAT, FQNNGV. V lost 6 bases, J lost 6 bases, and 29 bases lay in between. The CDR3 extends over 19 amino acids. The CDR3 here is CASRQYEGLPFLPSGELFF. The CDR3 region has the DNA TGTGCCAGCAGACAATACGAAGGACTACCCTTTCTTCCCTCCGGGGAGCTGTTTTTT.

In the case of this clonotype: One end of the junction varies from germline; a read error may be responsible. The V gene is TRBV18, the J gene TRBJ2-5, with D possibly being TRBD1 (5 bases). This CDR3 contains 14 residues. Per the germline V gene, CDR1 is KGHSH and CDR2 is LQKENI. CDR3 amino acids: CASSSPLGRETQYF. DNA of the CDR3: TGTGCCAGCTCATCACCGTTGGGGCGTGAGACCCAGTACTTC.

Only a few counts were recorded for this clonotype. CDR3 sequence: CASSHDREKLFF. Written as DNA, the CDR3 is TGTGCCAGCAGCCATGACAGGGAAAAACTGTTTTTT. This chain connects TRBV12-3 or TRBV12-4 to TRBJ1-4; D might be TRBD1 (6 bases). The CDR3 sequence is 12 residues long. V was cut by 6 bases and J by 8 bases, with 10 bases left in between.

This clonotype was seen many times. The chain couples TRBV5-1 to TRBJ2-1; D is possibly TRBD2 (7 bases). The CDR3 loop spans 13 amino acids. Trimming removed 0 bases from V and 15 bases from J, with 16 bases in between. Germline CDR1 SGHRS, CDR2 YFSETQ. The CDR3 loop is CASSLGSGGEAFF. The CDR3 nucleotides are TGCGCCAGCAGCTTGGGATCGGGGGGCGAGGCGTTCTTC.

In this sample, this clonotype turned up a few times. This rearrangement joins TRBV21-1 to TRBJ1-2. TRBV21-1 constitutes a pseudogene. The CDR3 has 13 residues. This chain's CDR3 is CASSKREYYGYTF. CDR3 nucleotide sequence: TGTGCCAGCAGCAAAAGGGAATACTATGGCTACACCTTC.

The chain uses TRBV29-1 and TRBJ2-2, with TRBD2 matching 15 bases. The CDR3 extends over 17 amino acids. V was clipped by 5 bases and J by 3 bases; unmatched bases: 7. The germline V gene has CDR1 SQVTM and CDR2 ANQGSEA. The CDR3 here is CSVRTSGREVDTGELFF. The CDR3 DNA sequence: TGCAGCGTTCGGACTAGCGGGAGGGAGGTGGACACCGGGGAGCTGTTTTTT.

The table lists this clonotype with a few counts. The chain couples TRBV5-1 to TRBJ2-1, with D possibly TRBD2 on 5 matching bases. Per the germline V gene, CDR1 is SGHRS and CDR2 is YFSETQ. The ends were cut back, 5 bases at V and 10 bases at J, with 13 bases in the middle. The CDR3 contains 12 residues. CDR3: CASSYGLREQFF. In nucleotides, the CDR3 is TGCGCCAGCAGTTATGGACTGAGAGAGCAGTTCTTC.

The chain has TRBV20-1 and TRBJ1-1; 10 nucleotides align to TRBD1. The CDR3 sequence is 14 residues long. With 6 bases clipped from V and 3 bases from J, the junction kept 7 bases outside the gene matches. Looked up from germline, CDR1 is DFQATT and CDR2 is SNEGSKA (reference sequence). CDR3 protein: CSANRDRGYTEAFF. The CDR3 region has the DNA TGCAGTGCAAACCGGGACAGGGGATACACTGAAGCTTTCTTT.

This clonotype was seen only a few times. This chain connects TRBV4-2 to TRBJ2-2; TRBD2 matches 11 bases. Germline-derived CDR1 and CDR2 are LGHNA and YNFKEQ. The CDR3 is 18 residues long. With 0 bases clipped from V and 3 bases from J, the junction kept 6 bases outside the gene matches. The CDR3, as DNA: TGTGCCAGCAGCCAAGACCCCGGGACTAGCGGCGACACCGGGGAGCTGTTTTTT. Translation: CASSQDPGTSGDTGELFF.

This sequence joins TRBV29-1 and TRBJ2-7, with D perhaps assigned TRBD1 or TRBD2 (5 bases each). V shed 7 bases and J shed 6 bases, with 19 bases lying between them. The CDR3 spans 13 residues. Germline V gives CDR1 SQVTM, CDR2 ANQGSEA. The CDR3 region is CSAARGMTLEQYF. CDR3 coding DNA: TGCAGCGCCGCGAGGGGAATGACTCTCGAGCAGTACTTC.

This clonotype was detected a few times. The rearrangement joins TRBV11-1 to TRBJ2-5; D is unresolved. V was shortened by 5 bases and J by 5 bases, with 9 bases between the two germline ends. Germline V gene lookup returns CDR1 SGHAT and CDR2 FQDESV (reference sequence). This CDR3 contains 12 residues. CDR3 sequence reads: CASSHVWETQYF. The CDR3 nucleotides are TGTGCCAGCAGCCATGTATGGGAGACCCAGTACTTC.

This clonotype appeared many times. DNA of the CDR3: TGCAGTGCCGGAACGGGACAGGGATACAATGAGCAGTTCTTC. It translates to CSAGTGQGYNEQFF. The chain has TRBV20-1 and TRBJ2-1, with 9 bases matching TRBD1. The ends lost 6 bases at V and 4 bases at J; junction bases unmatched: 7. Looked up from germline, CDR1 is DFQATT and CDR2 is SNEGSKA (reference sequence). The CDR3 length is 14 residues.

This clonotype was counted only a few times. This rearrangement joins TRBV1 to TRBJ2-7; the D call TRBD2 from the table was never checked on the DNA. TRBV1 represents a pseudogene. This CDR3 region has 15 residues. The CDR3 DNA is TGCACCAGCAGCCGGGGGTTGGCTAGCGTCTACGAGCAGTACTTC. Its translation is CTSSRGLASVYEQYF.

The rearrangement links TRBV12-3 or TRBV12-4 to TRBJ2-7; D possibly corresponds to TRBD2 (6 bases). The CDR3 is 14 amino acids. Trimming stripped 5 bases from V and 2 bases from J, with 13 bases between. CDR3 DNA: TGTGCCAGCAGTCCAGCGGGTACACCCTACGAGCAGTACTTC. Protein product: CASSPAGTPYEQYF.

This clonotype was detected only a few times. V is TRBV5-1 and J is TRBJ2-1, with D perhaps assigned TRBD1 or TRBD2 (6 bases each). The CDR3 covers 14 residues. Deletions cut 6 bases from V and 9 bases from J, with 19 bases between. Germline V gene sequence: CDR1 SGHRS, CDR2 YFSETQ. The CDR3 loop is CASTPAAGGGEQFF. Here the CDR3 DNA reads TGCGCCAGCACCCCCGCCGCAGGAGGGGGTGAGCAGTTCTTC. Full variable domain (outside the CDR3, taken from reference TRBV5-1 and TRBJ2-1): KAGVTQTPRYLIKTRGQQVTLSCSPISGHRSVSWYQQTPGQGLQFLFEYFSETQRNKGNFPGRFSGRQFSNSRSEMNVSTLELGDSALYLCASTPAAGGGEQFFGPGTRLTVL.

This clonotype was seen a few times. The genes are TRBV12-3 or TRBV12-4 and TRBJ2-7; D possibly corresponds to TRBD2 (6 bases). The CDR3 consists of 11 residues. The V end lost 8 bases, the J end lost 4 bases, and 9 bases lay between the germline ends. The CDR3, as DNA: TGTGCCAGCGGGAGCGGGTACGAGCAGTACTTC. Amino acid sequence: CASGSGYEQYF.

V usage is TRBV27 and J usage is TRBJ2-7; possibly TRBD1 or TRBD2 for D (5 bases each). CDR3 size: 14 residues. V gave up 4 bases and J gave up 4 bases, with 14 bases separating them. Germline CDR1 is MNHEY and CDR2 is SMNVEV (reference sequence). The chain's CDR3 is CASSSSGTGYEQYF. Here the CDR3 DNA reads TGTGCCAGCAGTTCCTCCGGGACGGGTTACGAGCAGTACTTC.

This chain joins TRBV19 and TRBJ2-7; D possibly corresponds to TRBD2 (6 bases). Trimming removed 5 bases at V and 7 bases at J, with 21 bases between. The CDR3 length is 15 residues. The germline V gene has CDR1 LNHDA and CDR2 SQIVND (reference sequence). CDR3 DNA: TGTGCCAGTAGTGCACTAGCTGATAACGCGAGGGAGCAGTACTTC. It translates to CASSALADNAREQYF.

V usage is TRBV9 and J usage is TRBJ2-7; the D gene is possibly TRBD1 (5 bases). V was cut by 7 bases and J by 0 bases, with 14 bases left in between. Germline CDR1 SGDLS, CDR2 YYNGEE. The CDR3 sequence is 14 residues long. The CDR3 coding sequence is TGTGCCAGCGCCAGAGGACAAAGCTCCTACGAGCAGTACTTC. Translating it yields CASARGQSSYEQYF.

A few counts support this clonotype. The chain uses TRBV20-1 and TRBJ2-5; D is uncertain. V was shortened by 5 bases and J by 5 bases, with 15 bases between the two germline ends. This CDR3 has 13 residues. In germline, CDR1 is DFQATT, CDR2 SNEGSKA (reference sequence). The CDR3 is CSAYSSLSETQYF. The CDR3 coding sequence is TGCAGTGCTTACTCTAGTCTGTCGGAGACCCAGTACTTC.

This chain joins TRBV30 and TRBJ2-1; no definite D call. The length of the CDR3 is 11 residues. Trimming pared 4 bases from V and 5 bases from J, leaving 6 bases between. CDR1 and CDR2 from the germline V gene are GTSNPN and SVGIG (reference sequence). The CDR3 DNA reads TGTGCCTGGACTACCAACAATGAGCAGTTCTTC. Translation gives CAWTTNNEQFF.

J is TRBJ2-3 and V is TRBV20-1; D is undetermined. Trimming stripped 5 bases from V and 9 bases from J, with 21 bases between. There are 14 residues in the CDR3. Germline V lookup: CDR1 DFQATT, CDR2 SNEGSKA (reference sequence). CDR3 residues: CSARPVGRAGTQYF. In nucleotides, the CDR3 is TGCAGTGCTCGTCCTGTCGGTCGGGCCGGCACGCAGTATTTT.

CDR3 sequence reads: CASSSSVGEETQYF. The CDR3 bases are TGTGCCAGCAGTTCTTCAGTGGGGGAAGAGACCCAGTACTTC. The V and J genes are TRBV12-3 or TRBV12-4 and TRBJ2-5, with D perhaps being TRBD1 or TRBD2 (5 bases each). V gave up 4 bases and J gave up 3 bases, with 12 bases separating them. The CDR3 is 14 amino acids.

This clonotype was detected many times. V gene TRBV12-3 or TRBV12-4 combines with J gene TRBJ2-7; D unresolved. Trimming shortened V by 6 bases and J by 0 bases, and 12 bases separated the two germline ends. The length of the CDR3 is 14 residues. CDR3 DNA sequence: TGTGCCAGCAGCCATGGACGGTTCTCCTACGAGCAGTACTTC. Encoded protein: CASSHGRFSYEQYF.

V usage is TRBV19 and J usage is TRBJ2-1; 7 nucleotides align to TRBD2. The CDR3 spans 14 residues. Germline CDR1 and CDR2: LNHDA and SQIVND (reference sequence). Trimming cost V 5 bases and J 5 bases; bases outside gene matches: 6. CDR3: CASSPRRGNNEQFF. The CDR3 DNA reads as TGTGCCAGTAGTCCAAGGCGGGGGAACAATGAGCAGTTCTTC.

CDR3 loop: CASSPGVNEQYF. The CDR3, as DNA: TGTGCCAGCAGCCCGGGGGTTAACGAGCAGTACTTC. This sequence joins TRBV12-3 or TRBV12-4 and TRBJ2-7; the D gene is possibly TRBD2 (6 bases). The V end was cut by 6 bases, the J end by 5 bases, with 11 bases between. The CDR3 spans 12 residues.